This TCR beta chain was obtained from a study of regulatory T cells in long-lasting Graves disease. About the study: Persistent Graves' disease required over 5 years of antithyroid drugs and positive TSH receptor antibodies.

Noted time point: persistent/refractory GD, antithyroid drugs over 5 years with positive TRAb. Extracted PBMC RNA gave rise to the TCR library. Germline V gene data show CDR1 as LNHDA and CDR2 as SQIVND (reference sequence). V lost 10 bases to trimming and J lost 5 bases, with 14 bases between them. The length of the CDR3 is 12 residues. Whole-study findings and limits: Since the sample size was small, accuracy may have been reduced. New patients shared fewer public clonotypes (over 900) than persistent patients did (more than 2,500). When disease was persistent, TRBV28, TRBJ1-2 and TRBJ2-5 were the favored segments.

Arm-PCR of CDR3 regions with iRepertoire HTBI primers generated TCR beta libraries. TCRdb processed the multiplex PCR reads anew with MiXCR; each CDR3 protein has one entry. The table records approximately 400,000 distinct CDR3 sequences, around 21% of them present only once. Worth noting for this clonotype: Its target is unknown.

The receptor's source is a female donor with Graves disease. J is TRBJ1-2 and V is TRBV19; perhaps TRBD1 as D (5 bases). Sequencing was performed on peripheral blood mononuclear cells (PBMCs), taken when the disease was refractory, from a patient treated with antithyroid drugs. CDR3 loop: CATLAGKYGYTF. CDR3 nucleotide sequence: TGTGCCACTCTCGCAGGGAAGTATGGCTACACCTTC.